A single TCR beta chain is shown here with its context. Its specificity is unknown. Whether given at about 4 or about 12 weeks, second doses were pooled. The data were taken from a study of T cell responses to AZD1222 COVID-19 vaccine. The repertoire was sequenced with immunoSEQ multiplex PCR; TCRdb's copy has only in-frame clones and lacks some. The repertoire holds 130,000 or so clones, with about 86% as singletons. The CDR3 runs to 13 residues. The V gene's germline CDR1 is SGHTA and CDR2 FQGNSA. With 4 bases removed from V and 6 bases from J, the gap between germline ends came to 12 bases. The study's findings and limits: Mostly white British, mostly female donors; authors suggested clonal diversity may be underestimated. Across spike, vaccine-associated CD4 TCRs were found, dominant at 160-218 and 743-854. Nearly half of unique spike-specific TCRs reportedly avoided B.1.351 and B.1.1.7 mutated regions.

Sequenced material: peripheral blood, taken 28 days after the second AZD1222 dose. This chain uses TRBV7-2 with TRBJ1-2; unclear D gene. The origin of this receptor is an adult who received the AZD1222 COVID-19 vaccine. DNA of the CDR3: TGTGCCAGCAGCTCTAACAGCGGAAATGGCTACACCTTC. It translates to CASSSNSGNGYTF.